These T cell receptor beta chains were read from a single sample in a study of response to subunit inactivated influenza vaccine. TCRdb called the RT-PCR reads again in MiXCR, with one record for every CDR3 protein. The sample consists of more than 550,000 distinct CDR3 sequences, approximately 10% of them appearing once. These data are also associated with another study on T cells expressing NK-cell markers.

The sequencing used PBMCs from blood, collected on the day of vaccination. These receptor sequences come from a man aged 45 to 65 who received an inactivated influenza vaccine. Both conserved end residues are part of each CDR3. A D gene is named only where the DNA matches it firmly. Clone size appears in some rows only: once, few, many, or a class for an expanded clone.

j_gene: TRBJ2-7; v_gene: TRBV6-1; d_gene: TRBD2; len: 13; abundance: NA; CDR3aa: CASATSGVYEQYF; CDR3nt: TGTGCCAGCGCCACTAGCGGGGTTTACGAGCAGTACTTC
j_gene: TRBJ2-1; v_gene: TRBV12-3/TRBV12-4; d_gene: TRBD2; len: 17; abundance: NA; CDR3aa: CASSSIAGGFSYNEQFF; CDR3nt: TGTGCCAGCAGTTCAATAGCGGGGGGCTTTTCCTACAATGAGCAGTTCTTC
j_gene: TRBJ2-1; v_gene: TRBV20-1; d_gene: TRBD2; len: 16; abundance: NA; CDR3aa: CSARDRPGTSDNEQFF; CDR3nt: TGCAGTGCTAGGGATCGGCCGGGGACTAGCGATAATGAGCAGTTCTTC
j_gene: TRBJ1-1; v_gene: TRBV6-2/TRBV6-3; d_gene: NA; len: 16; abundance: NA; CDR3aa: CASSYPEGHPNTEAFF; CDR3nt: TGTGCCAGCAGTTACCCTGAGGGACATCCGAACACTGAAGCTTTCTTT
j_gene: TRBJ2-3; v_gene: TRBV24-1; d_gene: NA; len: 15; abundance: few; CDR3aa: CATSERDSYTDTQYF; CDR3nt: TGTGCCACCAGTGAGCGGGACAGTTACACAGATACGCAGTATTTT
j_gene: TRBJ1-1; v_gene: TRBV18; d_gene: NA; len: 11; abundance: many; CDR3aa: CASSPDTEAFF; CDR3nt: TGTGCCAGCTCACCCGACACTGAAGCTTTCTTT
j_gene: TRBJ2-5; v_gene: TRBV6-2/TRBV6-3; d_gene: TRBD2; len: 20; abundance: few; CDR3aa: CASWGRGLTSGSQYQETQYF; CDR3nt: TGTGCCAGCTGGGGCCGGGGTTTGACTAGCGGGAGCCAGTACCAAGAGACCCAGTACTTC
j_gene: TRBJ2-7; v_gene: TRBV19; d_gene: TRBD1; len: 14; abundance: many; CDR3aa: CASSTGQASYEQYF; CDR3nt: TGTGCCAGTAGTACAGGACAGGCTTCCTACGAGCAGTACTTC
j_gene: TRBJ2-4; v_gene: TRBV10-1; d_gene: NA; len: 13; abundance: NA; CDR3aa: CASAPSTKNIQYF; CDR3nt: TGCGCCTCCGCTCCATCCACCAAAAACATTCAGTACTTC
j_gene: TRBJ2-2; v_gene: TRBV6-1; d_gene: TRBD1; len: 14; abundance: NA; CDR3aa: CASRQGADTGELFF; CDR3nt: TGTGCCAGCAGACAGGGGGCCGACACCGGGGAGCTGTTTTTT
j_gene: TRBJ2-5; v_gene: TRBV6-5; d_gene: NA; len: 15; abundance: few; CDR3aa: CASSYRDGKQETQYF; CDR3nt: TGTGCCAGCAGTTACAGGGACGGCAAACAAGAGACCCAGTACTTC
j_gene: TRBJ1-6; v_gene: TRBV18; d_gene: NA; len: 18; abundance: few; CDR3aa: CASTRSPTAKSYNSPLHF; CDR3nt: TGTGCCAGCACCAGAAGTCCGACAGCTAAGTCATATAATTCACCCCTCCACTTT
j_gene: TRBJ2-5; v_gene: TRBV29-1; d_gene: NA; len: 13; abundance: NA; CDR3aa: CSVALRETRTQYF; CDR3nt: TGCAGCGTTGCACTGAGAGAGACTAGGACCCAGTACTTC
j_gene: TRBJ2-3; v_gene: TRBV12-3/TRBV12-4; d_gene: NA; len: 14; abundance: few; CDR3aa: CASSFSSGTDTQYF; CDR3nt: TGTGCCAGCAGTTTTTCTAGCGGCACAGATACGCAGTATTTT
j_gene: TRBJ2-7; v_gene: TRBV7-8; d_gene: TRBD1; len: 14; abundance: NA; CDR3aa: CASSSRQGVYEQYF; CDR3nt: TGTGCCAGCAGCTCCCGTCAGGGGGTCTACGAGCAGTACTTC
j_gene: TRBJ2-2; v_gene: TRBV6-2/TRBV6-3; d_gene: TRBD2; len: 20; abundance: few; CDR3aa: CASSYPTSGRFPANTGELFF; CDR3nt: TGTGCCAGCAGTTACCCGACTAGCGGGAGATTCCCGGCGAACACCGGGGAGCTGTTTTTT
j_gene: TRBJ2-7; v_gene: TRBV28; d_gene: NA; len: 14; abundance: few; CDR3aa: CASSLKGLPYEQYF; CDR3nt: TGTGCCAGCAGTTTAAAGGGTCTACCCTACGAGCAGTACTTC
j_gene: TRBJ2-3; v_gene: TRBV20-1; d_gene: TRBD2; len: 15; abundance: few; CDR3aa: CSAYGLAGARDTQYF; CDR3nt: TGCAGTGCTTACGGACTAGCGGGAGCACGTGATACGCAGTATTTT
j_gene: TRBJ2-3; v_gene: TRBV2; d_gene: TRBD2; len: 14; abundance: once; CDR3aa: CASTGLDTADTQYF; CDR3nt: TGTGCCAGCACGGGACTAGACACCGCAGATACGCAGTATTTT
j_gene: TRBJ2-7; v_gene: TRBV5-1; d_gene: NA; len: 12; abundance: many; CDR3aa: CASGISSYEQYF; CDR3nt: TGCGCCAGCGGAATAAGCTCCTACGAGCAGTACTTC
j_gene: TRBJ2-7; v_gene: TRBV29-1; d_gene: TRBD2; len: 14; abundance: NA; CDR3aa: CSVEDGLAGREQYF; CDR3nt: TGCAGCGTTGAAGATGGACTAGCGGGGCGGGAGCAGTACTTC
j_gene: TRBJ2-6; v_gene: TRBV4-3; d_gene: NA; len: 19; abundance: few; CDR3aa: CASSQWLGRGGSGANVLTF; CDR3nt: TGCGCCAGCAGCCAATGGTTGGGCAGGGGTGGCTCTGGGGCCAACGTCCTGACTTTC
j_gene: TRBJ1-6; v_gene: TRBV11-2; d_gene: TRBD1; len: 15; abundance: NA; CDR3aa: CASSSGQGFGSPLHF; CDR3nt: TGTGCCAGCAGCTCGGGACAGGGGTTCGGGTCACCCCTCCACTTT
j_gene: TRBJ2-1; v_gene: TRBV3-1; d_gene: NA; len: 15; abundance: NA; CDR3aa: CASSTRAVSYNEQFF; CDR3nt: TGTGCCAGCAGTACGCGAGCGGTCTCCTACAATGAGCAGTTCTTC
j_gene: TRBJ2-7; v_gene: TRBV27; d_gene: TRBD2; len: 16; abundance: NA; CDR3aa: CASSLAPGGVPYEQYF; CDR3nt: TGTGCCAGCAGTTTAGCCCCTGGGGGGGTCCCCTACGAGCAGTACTTC
j_gene: TRBJ2-7; v_gene: TRBV7-6; d_gene: NA; len: 13; abundance: few; CDR3aa: CASSPQGRYEQYF; CDR3nt: TGTGCCAGCAGCCCTCAGGGGAGGTACGAGCAGTACTTC
j_gene: TRBJ2-3; v_gene: TRBV14; d_gene: NA; len: 11; abundance: many; CDR3aa: CASSYTDTQYF; CDR3nt: TGTGCCAGCAGCTACACAGATACGCAGTATTTT
j_gene: TRBJ2-3; v_gene: TRBV6-1; d_gene: TRBD2; len: 17; abundance: NA; CDR3aa: CASSLGTSGRGTDTQYF; CDR3nt: TGTGCCAGCAGCCTCGGGACTAGCGGGAGGGGGACAGATACGCAGTATTTT
j_gene: TRBJ1-1; v_gene: TRBV5-1; d_gene: NA; len: 14; abundance: many; CDR3aa: CASSLIGEDTEAFF; CDR3nt: TGCGCCAGCAGCTTGATTGGGGAGGACACTGAAGCTTTCTTT
j_gene: TRBJ2-3; v_gene: TRBV5-1; d_gene: TRBD2; len: 16; abundance: NA; CDR3aa: CASSFPREGFTDTQYF; CDR3nt: TGCGCCAGCAGCTTCCCGCGGGAGGGCTTCACAGATACGCAGTATTTT
j_gene: TRBJ2-4; v_gene: TRBV7-2; d_gene: TRBD1; len: 15; abundance: NA; CDR3aa: CASSLAGTGNYIQYF; CDR3nt: TGTGCCAGCAGCTTAGCCGGGACAGGGAATTACATTCAGTACTTC
j_gene: TRBJ2-3; v_gene: TRBV5-5; d_gene: NA; len: 13; abundance: few; CDR3aa: CASSLLDRHTQYF; CDR3nt: TGTGCCAGCAGCTTGTTGGATCGTCATACGCAGTATTTT
j_gene: TRBJ2-1; v_gene: TRBV4-3; d_gene: TRBD2; len: 15; abundance: NA; CDR3aa: CASSPSGSWYNEQFF; CDR3nt: TGCGCCAGCAGCCCTAGCGGGAGTTGGTACAATGAGCAGTTCTTC
j_gene: TRBJ2-1; v_gene: TRBV14; d_gene: NA; len: 11; abundance: NA; CDR3aa: CASSSSRSWFF; CDR3nt: TGTGCCAGCAGCTCTTCTCGGTCCTGGTTCTTC
j_gene: TRBJ2-1; v_gene: TRBV29-1; d_gene: NA; len: 14; abundance: few; CDR3aa: CSVEDRSLYNEQFF; CDR3nt: TGCAGCGTTGAGGACAGAAGCCTGTACAATGAGCAGTTCTTC
j_gene: TRBJ2-4; v_gene: TRBV11-2; d_gene: NA; len: 15; abundance: NA; CDR3aa: CASTPGGGVSNIQYF; CDR3nt: TGTGCCAGCACCCCGGGAGGGGGCGTATCAAACATTCAGTACTTC
j_gene: TRBJ2-7; v_gene: TRBV5-1; d_gene: NA; len: 14; abundance: few; CDR3aa: CASSFLFVGYEQYF; CDR3nt: TGCGCCAGCAGCTTCTTGTTTGTTGGATACGAGCAGTACTTC
j_gene: TRBJ2-7; v_gene: TRBV20-1; d_gene: TRBD2; len: 15; abundance: few; CDR3aa: CSARDVGLARYEQYF; CDR3nt: TGCAGTGCTAGAGATGTAGGACTAGCGAGGTACGAGCAGTACTTC
j_gene: TRBJ2-1; v_gene: TRBV5-5; d_gene: TRBD2; len: 13; abundance: NA; CDR3aa: CASSGLAGDEQFF; CDR3nt: TGTGCCAGCAGCGGACTAGCAGGCGATGAGCAGTTCTTC
j_gene: TRBJ2-1; v_gene: TRBV7-2; d_gene: NA; len: 14; abundance: many; CDR3aa: CASSLLQGTNEQFF; CDR3nt: TGTGCCAGCAGCCTCTTACAGGGAACCAATGAGCAGTTCTTC